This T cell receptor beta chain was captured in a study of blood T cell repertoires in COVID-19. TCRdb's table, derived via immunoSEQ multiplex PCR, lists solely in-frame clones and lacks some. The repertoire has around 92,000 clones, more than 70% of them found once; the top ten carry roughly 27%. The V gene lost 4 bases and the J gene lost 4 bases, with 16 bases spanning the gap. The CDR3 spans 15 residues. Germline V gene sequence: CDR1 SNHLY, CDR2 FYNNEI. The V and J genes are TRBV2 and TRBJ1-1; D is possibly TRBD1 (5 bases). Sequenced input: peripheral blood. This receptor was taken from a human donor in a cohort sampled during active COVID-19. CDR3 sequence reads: CASSATTPTGTEAFF. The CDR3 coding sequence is TGTGCCAGCAGTGCCACGACACCTACAGGCACTGAAGCTTTCTTT.